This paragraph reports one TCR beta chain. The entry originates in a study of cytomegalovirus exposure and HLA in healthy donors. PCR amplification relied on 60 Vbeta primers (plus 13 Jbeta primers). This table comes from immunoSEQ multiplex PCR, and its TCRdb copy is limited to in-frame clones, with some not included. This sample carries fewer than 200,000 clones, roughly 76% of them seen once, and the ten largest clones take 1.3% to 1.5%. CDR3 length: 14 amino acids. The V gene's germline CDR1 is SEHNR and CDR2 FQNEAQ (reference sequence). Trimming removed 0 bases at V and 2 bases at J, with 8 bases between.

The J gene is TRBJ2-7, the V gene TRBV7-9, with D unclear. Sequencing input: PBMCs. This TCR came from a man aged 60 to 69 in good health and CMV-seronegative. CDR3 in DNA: TGTGCCAGCAGCTTAGCGGTCAGAACCTACGAGCAGTACTTC. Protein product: CASSLAVRTYEQYF.